A single sample gave rise to the 17 T cell receptor beta chains below, sequenced in a study of blood T cell repertoires in COVID-19. TCRdb's table, derived via immunoSEQ multiplex PCR, lists solely in-frame clones and lacks some. The repertoire holds approximately 330,000 clones, with roughly 89% as singletons. The sample was peripheral blood. All receptors derive from a man between 25 and 39 years old with COVID-19, enrolled during active disease.

This clone was counted once. The chain recombines TRBV19 with TRBJ1-5, with a tentative D call TRBD1 (6 bases). Germline assignment: CDR1 LNHDA and CDR2 SQIVND (reference sequence). The CDR3 covers 16 residues. The V end lost 4 bases, the J end lost 2 bases, and 15 bases lay between the germline ends. As DNA, the CDR3 is TGTGCCAGTAGTACCCCGACCAAGGGGGGCAATCAGCCCCAGCATTTT. This encodes CASSTPTKGGNQPQHF.

The gene calls are TRBV18 and TRBJ1-5; 8 bases map to TRBD1. CDR3 length equals 15 residues. Germline V gene sequence: CDR1 KGHSH, CDR2 LQKENI. The ends lost 2 bases at V and 5 bases at J; junction bases unmatched: 5. Here the CDR3 DNA reads TGTGCCAGCTCACCAACCGTGGACAGGGATCAGCCCCAGCATTTT. Its translation is CASSPTVDRDQPQHF. The complete variable domain, with remaining parts taken from reference TRBV18 and TRBJ1-5, reads NAGVMQNPRHLVRRRGQEARLRCSPMKGHSHVYWYRQLPEEGLKFMVYLQKENIIDESGMPKERFSAEFPKEGPSILRIQQVVRGDSAAYFCASSPTVDRDQPQHFGDGTRLSIL.

This clone came up a few times. The gene calls are TRBV2 and TRBJ1-2; maybe TRBD1 (6 bases). The CDR3 is 14 amino acids. Germline CDR1 and CDR2: SNHLY and FYNNEI. With 5 bases removed from V and 6 bases from J, the gap between germline ends came to 16 bases. The CDR3 is CASSRRRGEDGYTF. For the CDR3, the DNA is TGTGCCAGCAGTCGCCGCAGGGGCGAAGATGGCTACACCTTC.

V and J are TRBV6-5 and TRBJ2-7, with 8 bases lining up with TRBD2. The CDR3 extends over 15 amino acids. CDR1 is MNHEY, CDR2 SVGAGI, per germline. V lost 4 bases, J lost 2 bases, and 7 bases stayed unmatched. The CDR3 protein is CASSSARGGPYEQYF. DNA for the CDR3: TGTGCCAGCAGTTCCGCCCGGGGGGGTCCCTACGAGCAGTACTTC.

J is TRBJ2-1 and V is TRBV7-6; 10 bases map to TRBD2. The CDR3 covers 15 residues. Germline V gene data show CDR1 as SGHVS and CDR2 as FNYEAQ. Unmatched junction bases numbered 6, after V lost 3 bases and J lost 7 bases. Here the CDR3 reads CASSLLAGVVNEQFF. CDR3 nucleotides: TGTGCCAGCAGCTTGCTAGCGGGGGTCGTAAATGAGCAGTTCTTC.

V is TRBV2 and J is TRBJ2-1, with 8 bases lining up with TRBD2. This CDR3 is built from 15 residues. In germline, CDR1 is SNHLY, CDR2 FYNNEI. The ends lost 6 bases at V and 10 bases at J; junction bases unmatched: 14. In DNA, the CDR3 is TGTGCCAGCAGAAATCAGCGGGGGAGTGGGGGGGAGCAGTTCTTC. It translates to CASRNQRGSGGEQFF.

CDR3 sequence: CASKVTGGNTEAFF. The CDR3 coding sequence is TGTGCCAGCAAGGTAACAGGGGGAAACACTGAAGCTTTCTTT. The V gene is TRBV7-9, the J gene TRBJ1-1; 8 bases line up with TRBD1. The CDR3 extends over 14 amino acids. The ends lost 7 bases at V and 2 bases at J; junction bases unmatched: 6. Germline values: CDR1 SEHNR, CDR2 FQNEAQ (reference sequence).

The V call is TRBV11-2, the J call TRBJ2-4; tentative D call: TRBD2 (6 bases). The V and J ends lost 5 bases and 0 bases respectively, with 20 bases between them. Looked up from germline, CDR1 is SGHAT and CDR2 is FQNNGV. This CDR3 contains 18 residues. The CDR3 sequence is CASSGRDSLLLAKNIQYF. The CDR3, as DNA: TGTGCCAGCAGCGGACGGGACTCCCTACTACTAGCCAAAAACATTCAGTACTTC.

This sequence joins TRBV11-3 and TRBJ2-2; 12 bases align to TRBD2. The CDR3 has 17 amino acids. The germline gives CDR1 SGHNT, CDR2 YENEEA. V shed 5 bases, J shed 2 bases, and the junction held 6 bases outside the gene matches. CDR3 coding DNA: TGTGCCAGCAGCCGCGGACTAGCGGGAATTAACACCGGGGAGCTGTTTTTT. This translates into CASSRGLAGINTGELFF. The variable domain in full, with the rest retrieved from reference TRBV11-3 and TRBJ2-2, is EAGVVQSPRYKIIEKKQPVAFWCNPISGHNTLYWYLQNLGQGPELLIRYENEEAVDDSQLPKDRFSAERLKGVDSTLKIQPAELGDSAVYLCASSRGLAGINTGELFFGEGSRLTVL.

This chain connects TRBV27 to TRBJ1-5, with D maybe TRBD1 (6 bases). Trimming stripped 5 bases from V and 5 bases from J, with 19 bases between. The CDR3 consists of 16 residues. Germline V lookup: CDR1 MNHEY, CDR2 SMNVEV (reference sequence). This chain's CDR3 is CASSPGLTGYYQPQHF. In DNA, the CDR3 is TGTGCCAGCAGTCCGGGCCTAACAGGGTACTATCAGCCCCAGCATTTT.

The gene calls are TRBV27 and TRBJ2-3, with 7 nucleotides matching TRBD2. There are 15 residues in the CDR3. V was clipped by 7 bases and J by 0 bases; unmatched bases: 7. Germline loops: CDR1 MNHEY, CDR2 SMNVEV (reference sequence). The CDR3 protein is CASTRGVTSTDTQYF. The CDR3 DNA follows: TGTGCCAGCACCCGGGGGGTCACTAGCACAGATACGCAGTATTTT.

The V and J genes are TRBV6-5 and TRBJ2-4; D gene ambiguous. V shed 8 bases and J shed 0 bases, with 8 bases lying between them. The CDR3 spans 13 residues. Germline V gene sequence: CDR1 MNHEY, CDR2 SVGAGI. CDR3 sequence (DNA): TGTGCCAGCGCCGGTCTAGCCAAAAACATTCAGTACTTC. Translated: CASAGLAKNIQYF.

The chain uses TRBV24-1 and TRBJ2-2; D is unclear. Germline CDR1 is KGHDR and CDR2 is SFDVKD. The CDR3 sequence is 15 residues long. Trimming cost V 3 bases and J 4 bases, with 11 bases left between them. CDR3 nucleotide sequence: TGTGCCACCAGTGATGCCGGTCGGAGCACCGGGGAGCTGTTTTTT. This sequence encodes CATSDAGRSTGELFF.

The V gene is TRBV6-1, the J gene TRBJ2-3; TRBD1 is a possible D gene (5 bases). The CDR3 covers 16 residues. From germline, CDR1 is MNHNS and CDR2 SASEGT. Trimming pared 4 bases from V and 1 base from J, leaving 15 bases between. The CDR3 is CASSVWTSLGTDTQYF. The CDR3 region has the DNA TGTGCCAGCAGTGTTTGGACATCCCTGGGCACAGATACGCAGTATTTT.

The chain is built from TRBV7-8 and TRBJ2-7; possibly TRBD2 for D (6 bases). From germline, CDR1 is SGHVS and CDR2 FQNEAQ. CDR3 length: 18 residues. Trimming took off 3 bases at V and 0 bases at J, with 21 bases between the two ends. CDR3 DNA sequence: TGTGCCAGCAGCTTTCCGCTTGGGGGGTTTTCGAGCTCCTACGAGCAGTACTTC. Protein: CASSFPLGGFSSSYEQYF. The variable domain in full, with the rest retrieved from reference TRBV7-8 and TRBJ2-7, is GAGVSQSPRYKVAKRGQDVALRCDPISGHVSLFWYQQALGQGPEFLTYFQNEAQLDKSGLPSDRFFAERPEGSVSTLKIQRTQQEDSAVYLCASSFPLGGFSSSYEQYFGPGTRLTVT.

V usage is TRBV27 and J usage is TRBJ2-2, with a tentative D call TRBD1 (6 bases). The CDR3 has 14 amino acids. Germline CDR1 MNHEY, CDR2 SMNVEV (reference sequence). The V gene lost 5 bases and the J gene lost 3 bases, with 10 bases spanning the gap. The DNA for the CDR3 is TGTGCCAGCAGTCGGAACAGGGACACCGGGGAGCTGTTTTTT. It yields the protein CASSRNRDTGELFF.

In its sample, this clone was seen once. The V and J genes are TRBV27 and TRBJ2-1, with D tentatively TRBD1 (5 bases). The germline gives CDR1 MNHEY, CDR2 SMNVEV (reference sequence). The CDR3 runs to 14 residues. V lost 3 bases and J lost 0, with 6 bases in between. The CDR3 DNA is TGTGCCAGCAGTTTTGACAGCTCCTACAATGAGCAGTTCTTC. This translates into CASSFDSSYNEQFF.